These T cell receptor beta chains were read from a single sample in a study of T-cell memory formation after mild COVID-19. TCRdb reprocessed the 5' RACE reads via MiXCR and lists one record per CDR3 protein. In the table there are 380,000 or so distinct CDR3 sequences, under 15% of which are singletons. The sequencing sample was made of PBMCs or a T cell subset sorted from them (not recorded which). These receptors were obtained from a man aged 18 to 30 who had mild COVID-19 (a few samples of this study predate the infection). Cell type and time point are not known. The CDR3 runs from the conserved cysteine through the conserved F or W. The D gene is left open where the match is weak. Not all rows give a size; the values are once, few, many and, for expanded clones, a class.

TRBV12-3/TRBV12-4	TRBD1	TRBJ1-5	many	CASRIGTASNQPQHF	TGTGCCAGCAGGATCGGGACAGCCAGCAATCAGCCCCAGCATTTT
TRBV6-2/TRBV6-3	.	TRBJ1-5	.	CASSYIDQPQHF	TGTGCCAGCAGTTACATCGACCAGCCCCAGCATTTT
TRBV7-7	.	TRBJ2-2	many	CASSLIPTDRLNTGELFF	TGTGCCAGCAGCTTAATTCCCACTGACAGGCTGAACACCGGGGAGCTGTTTTTT
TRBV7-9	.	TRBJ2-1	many	CASSEASYNEQFF	TGTGCCAGCAGCGAGGCATCCTACAATGAGCAGTTCTTC
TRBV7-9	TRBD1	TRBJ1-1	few	CASSYGQGANTEAFF	TGTGCCAGCAGCTACGGACAGGGGGCTAACACTGAAGCTTTCTTT
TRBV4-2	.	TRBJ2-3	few	CASSQDQAGAGDTQYF	TGTGCCAGCAGCCAAGATCAGGCGGGGGCGGGAGATACGCAGTATTTT
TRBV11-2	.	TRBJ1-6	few	CASSLGERSSYNSPLHF	TGTGCCAGCAGCTTAGGGGAAAGGAGCTCCTATAATTCACCCCTCCACTTT
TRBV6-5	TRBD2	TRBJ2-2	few	CASRLGLAITGELFF	TGTGCCAGCAGACTCGGACTAGCGATCACCGGGGAGCTGTTTTTT
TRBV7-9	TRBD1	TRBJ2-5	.	CASSFMVDRVQETQYF	TGTGCCAGCAGCTTTATGGTCGACAGGGTCCAAGAGACCCAGTACTTC
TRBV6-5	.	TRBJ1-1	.	CASSYLANTEAFF	TGTGCCAGCAGTTACCTCGCAAACACTGAAGCTTTCTTT
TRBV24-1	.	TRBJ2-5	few	CATSDFTGAWETQYF	TGTGCCACCAGTGATTTTACGGGGGCCTGGGAGACCCAGTACTTC
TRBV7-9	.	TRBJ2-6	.	CASSLVQVSGANVLTF	TGTGCCAGCAGCTTAGTACAGGTCTCTGGGGCCAACGTCCTGACTTTC
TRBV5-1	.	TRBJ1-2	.	CASSSGGTFHGYTF	TGCGCCAGCAGCTCTGGAGGCACATTCCATGGCTACACCTTC
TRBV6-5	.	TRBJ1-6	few	CASSGYYSNSPLHF	TGTGCCAGCAGTGGTTATTATTCTAATTCACCCCTCCACTTT
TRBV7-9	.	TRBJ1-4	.	CASSLVGQLSTNEKLFF	TGTGCCAGCAGCTTAGTCGGGCAGCTCTCAACTAATGAAAAACTGTTTTTT
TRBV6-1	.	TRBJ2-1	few	CASRGGGAPNEQFF	TGTGCCAGTCGGGGAGGGGGGGCCCCTAATGAGCAGTTCTTC
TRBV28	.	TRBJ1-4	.	CASSLKGFRTNEKLFF	TGTGCCAGCAGTTTGAAGGGATTTAGGACTAATGAAAAACTGTTTTTT
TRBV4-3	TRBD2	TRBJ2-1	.	CASSQAQAGDYNEQFF	TGCGCCAGCAGCCAAGCTCAGGCGGGGGACTACAATGAGCAGTTCTTC
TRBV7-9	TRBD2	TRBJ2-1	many	CASSSSLAGTYNEQFF	TGTGCCAGCAGCTCATCGCTAGCGGGAACCTACAATGAGCAGTTCTTC
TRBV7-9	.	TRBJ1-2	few	CASSPSGEGVYGYTF	TGTGCCAGCAGCCCGAGCGGGGAAGGAGTCTATGGCTACACCTTC
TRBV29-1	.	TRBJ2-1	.	CSAGDGPVEQFF	TGCAGCGCGGGGGACGGTCCCGTAGAGCAGTTCTTC
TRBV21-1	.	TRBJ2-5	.	CASSPGEAGDQETQYF	TGTGCCAGCAGCCCCGGGGAAGCGGGGGACCAAGAGACCCAGTACTTC
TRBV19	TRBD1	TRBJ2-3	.	CASSPGTGRPDTQYF	TGTGCCAGTAGCCCCGGGACAGGTCGTCCAGATACGCAGTATTTT
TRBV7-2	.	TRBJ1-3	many	CASSLVGLSSGNTIYF	TGTGCCAGCAGCTTAGTGGGGTTGAGCTCTGGAAACACCATATATTTT
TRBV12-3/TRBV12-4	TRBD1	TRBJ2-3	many	CASSARQGPSTDTQYF	TGTGCCAGCAGTGCGCGACAGGGACCTAGCACAGATACGCAGTATTTT
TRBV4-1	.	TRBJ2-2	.	CASSQEISWQTTRGTGELFF	TGCGCCAGCAGCCAAGAAATCTCATGGCAGACCACGCGAGGCACCGGGGAGCTGTTTTTT